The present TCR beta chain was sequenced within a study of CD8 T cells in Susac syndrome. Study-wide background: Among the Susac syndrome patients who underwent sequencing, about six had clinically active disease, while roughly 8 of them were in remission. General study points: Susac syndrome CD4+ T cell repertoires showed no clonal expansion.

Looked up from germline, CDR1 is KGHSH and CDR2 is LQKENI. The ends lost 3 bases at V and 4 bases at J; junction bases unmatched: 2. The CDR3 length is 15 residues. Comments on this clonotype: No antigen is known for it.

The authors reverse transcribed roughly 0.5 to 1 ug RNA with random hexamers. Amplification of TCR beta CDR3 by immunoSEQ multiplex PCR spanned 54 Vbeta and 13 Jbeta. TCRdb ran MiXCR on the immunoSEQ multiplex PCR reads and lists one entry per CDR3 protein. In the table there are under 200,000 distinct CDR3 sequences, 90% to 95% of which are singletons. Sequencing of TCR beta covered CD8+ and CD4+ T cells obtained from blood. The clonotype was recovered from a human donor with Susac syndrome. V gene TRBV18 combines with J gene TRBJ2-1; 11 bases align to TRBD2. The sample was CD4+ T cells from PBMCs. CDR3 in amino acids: CASSPGTSGYNEQFF. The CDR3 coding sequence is TGTGCCAGCTCACCCGGGACTAGCGGATACAATGAGCAGTTCTTC.